A selection of T cell receptor beta chains follows, all from one sample in a study of breast tumors, draining lymph nodes, adjacent tissues. TCRdb re-derived calls from the multiplex PCR reads in MiXCR, one entry per CDR3 protein. The sample comprises under 250,000 distinct CDR3 sequences, less than 40% of which are singletons, and 1.1% to 1.5% rests with the top ten. The sample consisted of axillary lymph node tissue. All receptors derive from a female donor with breast cancer. Some clones in this sample may be carry-over from other donors' samples. Both conserved end residues are part of each CDR3. Fields, in order: V gene, clone size, D gene, J gene, CDR3 length, CDR3 protein, CDR3 DNA. D genes are given only for firm matches. A clone size is listed for some rows: how often the clone was seen (once, few, many), or a class if it is expanded.

TRBV7-9	many	.	TRBJ1-2	15	CASSPQGLANYGYPF	TGTGCCAGCAGCCCCCAGGGGTTAGCTAACTATGGCTACCCCTTC
TRBV9	.	.	TRBJ1-5	13	CASSPGLVGPQHF	TGTGCCAGCAGCCCCGGACTAGTGGGACCCCAGCATTTT
TRBV20-1	.	TRBD2	TRBJ2-1	15	CSAHLAGVSYNEQFF	TGCAGTGCCCATCTAGCGGGGGTCTCCTACAATGAGCAGTTCTTC
TRBV20-1	once	TRBD2	TRBJ2-1	14	CSAELAGSYNEQFF	TGCAGTGCCGAACTAGCGGGGTCCTACAATGAGCAGTTCTTC
TRBV30	many	.	TRBJ2-3	14	CAWSVKAAGDTQYF	TGTGCCTGGAGTGTAAAGGCAGCCGGAGATACGCAGTATTTT
TRBV19	.	.	TRBJ2-6	17	CASSIPPMPVGANVLTF	TGTGCCAGTAGTATCCCCCCGATGCCAGTAGGGGCCAACGTCCTGACTTTC
TRBV2	many	.	TRBJ1-5	14	CASSLDGSNQPQHF	TGTGCCAGCAGTTTGGACGGTAGCAATCAGCCCCAGCATTTT
TRBV14	many	.	TRBJ1-4	16	CASSQAGIGANEKLFF	TGTGCCAGCAGCCAAGCGGGAATTGGGGCTAATGAAAAACTGTTTTTT
TRBV20-1	many	.	TRBJ2-1	16	CSARGEDYLSYNEQFF	TGCAGTGCTAGGGGAGAAGACTATCTCTCCTACAATGAGCAGTTCTTC
TRBV19	many	.	TRBJ1-5	14	CASSMESYNQPQHF	TGTGCCAGTAGTATGGAAAGTTACAATCAGCCCCAGCATTTT
TRBV6-1	many	.	TRBJ2-7	14	CASSETGRLGEQYF	TGTGCCAGCAGTGAAACAGGGAGGCTTGGCGAGCAGTACTTC
TRBV6-2/TRBV6-3	few	.	TRBJ1-1	13	CASSYTSGTEAFF	TGTGCCAGCAGTTACACCTCGGGAACTGAAGCTTTCTTT
TRBV12-3/TRBV12-4	many	TRBD1	TRBJ2-3	17	CASSFTRDRGYTDTQYF	TGTGCCAGCAGTTTCACCCGGGACAGGGGATACACAGATACGCAGTATTTT
TRBV7-6	.	.	TRBJ2-7	13	CASSSDWYYEQYF	TGTGCCAGCAGCTCGGACTGGTACTACGAGCAGTACTTC
TRBV5-1	many	TRBD1	TRBJ2-1	16	CASSSRDRGRYNEQFF	TGCGCCAGCAGCTCCCGGGACAGGGGCCGCTACAATGAGCAGTTCTTC
TRBV6-1	many	.	TRBJ1-5	15	CASRLQRYSNQPQHF	TGTGCCAGCAGACTTCAGCGATATAGCAATCAGCCCCAGCATTTT
TRBV5-1	many	TRBD2	TRBJ2-1	14	CASSSLAGAQEQFF	TGCGCCAGCAGCTCCCTAGCGGGAGCCCAGGAGCAGTTCTTC
TRBV9	many	TRBD2	TRBJ2-1	16	CASSPGTSGTYNEQFF	TGTGCCAGCAGCCCCGGGACTAGCGGTACCTACAATGAGCAGTTCTTC
TRBV20-1	.	TRBD2	TRBJ2-2	16	CSAPSGRNTTTGELFF	TGCAGTGCTCCTAGCGGGAGAAACACGACCACCGGGGAGCTGTTTTTT
TRBV2	many	.	TRBJ1-5	14	CASSESGLGQPQHF	TGTGCCAGCAGTGAATCAGGGTTGGGACAGCCCCAGCATTTT
TRBV2	.	.	TRBJ1-5	17	CASSGIPLTWSNQPQHF	TGTGCCAGCAGTGGAATCCCTTTAACTTGGAGCAATCAGCCCCAGCATTTT
TRBV20-1	few	.	TRBJ2-1	11	CSARPRGEQSF	TGCAGTGCTAGGCCAAGGGGGGAGCAGTCCTTC
TRBV7-3	many	.	TRBJ2-3	14	CASSSQMGTDTQYF	TGTGCCAGCAGCTCACAGATGGGCACAGATACGCAGTATTTT
TRBV18	many	.	TRBJ2-7	13	CASSPGWGDEQYF	TGTGCCAGCTCACCGGGTTGGGGGGACGAGCAGTACTTC
TRBV6-5	many	.	TRBJ1-2	12	CASSPADDGYTF	TGTGCCAGCAGTCCGGCCGACGATGGCTACACCTTC
TRBV6-5	few	TRBD1	TRBJ2-1	17	CASRTGTGGGGRNEQFF	TGTGCCAGCAGGACCGGGACAGGGGGAGGCGGGAGGAATGAGCAGTTCTTC
TRBV6-1	many	TRBD1	TRBJ2-7	15	CASLGDRTFSYEQYF	TGTGCCAGCTTGGGGGACAGGACATTCTCCTACGAGCAGTACTTC
TRBV25-1	many	.	TRBJ2-4	15	CASSEDEGIGNIQYF	TGTGCCAGCAGTGAAGATGAGGGGATTGGAAACATTCAGTACTTC
TRBV20-1	few	.	TRBJ1-2	14	CSANAPVGIYGYTF	TGCAGTGCCAACGCCCCCGTGGGGATCTATGGCTACACCTTC
TRBV29-1	.	TRBD2	TRBJ2-3	14	CSPLRGGGTDTQYF	TGCAGCCCACTTCGGGGGGGTGGCACAGATACGCAGTATTTT
TRBV6-2/TRBV6-3	many	.	TRBJ2-7	11	CASSPLNEQYF	TGTGCCAGCAGTCCTTTGAACGAGCAGTACTTC
TRBV6-5	many	TRBD1	TRBJ2-1	15	CASSFLRQGPNEQFF	TGTGCCAGCAGTTTTCTCCGACAGGGGCCCAATGAGCAGTTCTTC
TRBV9	many	TRBD2	TRBJ2-1	16	CASSVGAGGEWEEQFF	TGTGCCAGCAGCGTAGGCGCGGGAGGGGAATGGGAGGAGCAGTTCTTC
TRBV24-1	many	TRBD2	TRBJ2-1	17	CATSDSLAGSSYNEQFF	TGTGCCACCAGTGATTCATTAGCGGGAAGCTCCTACAATGAGCAGTTCTTC
TRBV7-2	.	.	TRBJ1-2	13	CASSWGGDYGYTF	TGTGCCAGCAGCTGGGGGGGGGACTATGGCTACACCTTC
TRBV7-3	many	TRBD1	TRBJ1-4	15	CASSLTGTGDEKLFF	TGTGCCAGCAGCTTAACTGGGACAGGGGATGAAAAACTGTTTTTT